This passage covers 8 T cell receptor beta chains from one sample sequenced in a study of technical replicates of blood from a handful of donors. Libraries were prepared by immunoSEQ multiplex PCR; TCRdb keeps only in-frame clonotypes and omits some of them. The data show about 75,000 clones, roughly 90% seen once. The specimen sequenced was T cells isolated from PBMCs. Source of these receptors: a human donor in good health.

V is TRBV10-3 and J is TRBJ1-5; D ambiguous. The V and J ends lost 11 bases and 6 bases respectively, with 17 bases between them. The CDR3 covers 13 residues. Germline V gives CDR1 ENHRY, CDR2 SYGVKD. In DNA form, the CDR3 reads TGTGCCTCTGGACTGGCTACGGGTCAGCCCCAGCATTTT. It is translated as CASGLATGQPQHF.

The chain is built from TRBV6-1 and TRBJ2-2; possibly TRBD2 for D (5 bases). CDR1 and CDR2 from the germline V gene are MNHNS and SASEGT. The CDR3 totals 14 residues. V gave up 4 bases and J gave up 4 bases, with 10 bases separating them. The CDR3 bases are TGTGCCAGCAGTGGGAGGCAGGTCACCGGGGAGCTGTTTTTT. This codes for CASSGRQVTGELFF.

The chain is built from TRBV5-1 and TRBJ2-7; 7 bases are a match to TRBD2. The CDR3 contains 12 residues. Per the germline V gene, CDR1 is SGHRS and CDR2 is YFSETQ. Trimming removed 5 bases from V and 5 bases from J; junction bases left unmatched: 4. As DNA, the CDR3 is TGCGCCAGCAGTAGTAGCGGGCACGAGCAGTACTTC. It codes for CASSSSGHEQYF.

J is TRBJ2-5 and V is TRBV19, with TRBD2 matching 12 bases. CDR1 and CDR2 from the germline V gene are LNHDA and SQIVND (reference sequence). The V and J ends lost 1 base and 5 bases, in that order; junction bases with no gene match: 5. The CDR3 is made up of 16 amino acids. CDR3 loop: CASSIASGRGWETQYF. The CDR3, as DNA: TGTGCCAGTAGTATAGCTAGCGGGAGGGGATGGGAGACCCAGTACTTC.

This chain links TRBV28 with TRBJ1-3; no clear D. Germline loops: CDR1 MDHEN, CDR2 SYDVKM. This CDR3 comprises 15 residues. V dropped 7 bases and J dropped 4 bases, with 17 bases sitting between them. Here the CDR3 DNA reads TGTGCCAGCACCCCAGCGCCCCAGTCAGGAAACACCATATATTTT. It is translated as CASTPAPQSGNTIYF. The whole variable domain, filled in from reference TRBV28 and TRBJ1-3, reads DVKVTQSSRYLVKRTGEKVFLECVQDMDHENMFWYRQDPGLGLRLIYFSYDVKMKEKGDIPEGYSVSREKKERFSLILESASTNQTSMYLCASTPAPQSGNTIYFGEGSWLTVV.

The chain employs TRBV29-1 and TRBJ2-7; D possibly corresponds to TRBD2 (5 bases). V gave up 4 bases and J gave up 2 bases, with 9 bases separating them. The CDR3 covers 12 residues. Germline V lookup: CDR1 SQVTM, CDR2 ANQGSEA. The DNA of the CDR3 is TGCAGCGTTGCCGCGGAGGCCTACGAGCAGTACTTC. Translated, it gives CSVAAEAYEQYF.

This chain uses TRBV4-2 with TRBJ2-3, with D tentatively TRBD2 (5 bases). The V end lost 4 bases, the J end lost 3 bases, and 14 bases lay between the germline ends. CDR3 length: 15 amino acids. Germline values: CDR1 LGHNA, CDR2 YNFKEQ. The CDR3 spells CASSLQARATDTQYF. The CDR3 DNA reads TGTGCCAGCAGCCTCCAGGCGCGGGCTACAGATACGCAGTATTTT.

The chain couples TRBV18 to TRBJ2-7; tentatively, D is TRBD2 (5 bases). Germline CDR1 reads KGHSH; CDR2 reads LQKENI. With 4 bases removed from V and 0 bases from J, the gap between germline ends came to 10 bases. The CDR3 has 14 amino acids. The chain's CDR3 is CASSLSGSSYEQYF. CDR3 DNA: TGTGCCAGCTCACTCAGCGGATCCTCCTACGAGCAGTACTTC.